Shown below are 20 T cell receptor beta chains from a single sample sequenced in a study of response to subunit inactivated influenza vaccine. TCRdb analysed the RT-PCR reads with MiXCR anew, one entry per CDR3 protein. This table holds hundreds of thousands of distinct CDR3 sequences, around 15% found once. This sample comprised PBMCs from blood, obtained 14 days before vaccination. Source of these receptors: a middle-aged man who received an inactivated influenza vaccine.

The chain joins TRBV6-2 or TRBV6-3 to TRBJ1-2; 7 positions match TRBD1. Germline loops: CDR1 MNHEY, CDR2 SVGEGT. The CDR3 length is 12 residues. Unmatched junction bases numbered 4, after V lost 8 bases and J lost 4 bases. The chain's CDR3 is CASGGQVYGYTF. CDR3 nucleotide sequence: TGTGCCAGCGGAGGACAGGTCTATGGCTACACCTTC.

V and J are TRBV6-5 and TRBJ1-2; D unclear. The germline gives CDR1 MNHEY, CDR2 SVGAGI. CDR3 length: 13 amino acids. Trimming shortened V by 2 bases and J by 3 bases, and 7 bases separated the two germline ends. As DNA, the CDR3 is TGTGCCAGCAGTTACAGGGATGACTATGGCTACACCTTC. Protein: CASSYRDDYGYTF.

This clonotype was seen a handful of times. In DNA, the CDR3 is TGCAGTGCTACCATCTATCGGGGCCACCCAGGAGCCCAGCATTTT. It encodes CSATIYRGHPGAQHF. The rearrangement links TRBV20-1 to TRBJ1-5, with D tentatively TRBD1 (5 bases). The V and J ends lost 4 bases and 11 bases respectively, with 24 bases between them. This CDR3 contains 15 residues. CDR1 DFQATT and CDR2 SNEGSKA come from the germline V gene (reference sequence).

This clonotype came up a few times. The J gene is TRBJ2-2, the V gene TRBV29-1, with TRBD2 matching over 14 bases. The germline V gene has CDR1 SQVTM and CDR2 ANQGSEA. The CDR3 totals 16 residues. V lost 6 bases, J lost 5 bases, and 8 bases stayed unmatched. DNA of the CDR3: TGCAGCGTGTCCGGGACTAGCGGGAGAGGGACCGGGGAGCTGTTTTTT. Residues: CSVSGTSGRGTGELFF.

The table lists this clonotype with a few counts. The V call is TRBV7-3, the J call TRBJ2-1, with TRBD1 matching 8 bases. This CDR3 comprises 16 residues. V lost 2 bases, J lost 7 bases, and 10 bases stayed unmatched. Germline CDR1 and CDR2: SGHTA and FQGTGA. The CDR3 DNA is TGTGCCAGCAGCTTAGCCTCTTTAACAGGGGGGAATGAGCAGTTCTTC. Translated, it gives CASSLASLTGGNEQFF.

The sample holds a few counts of this clonotype. The genes are TRBV20-1 and TRBJ1-1; perhaps TRBD1 as D (5 bases). The CDR3 contains 12 residues. Per germline, CDR1 DFQATT and CDR2 SNEGSKA (reference sequence). Trimming pared 0 bases from V and 8 bases from J, leaving 10 bases between. CDR3 DNA: TGCAGTGCTAGAGACTCAGGGAGGGAAGCTTTCTTT. Its protein product is CSARDSGREAFF.

The V call is TRBV20-1, the J call TRBJ2-1; either TRBD1 or TRBD2 may fit D (5 bases each). This CDR3 spans 12 amino acids. The germline V gene encodes CDR1 DFQATT and CDR2 SNEGSKA (reference sequence). Deletions cut 5 bases from V and 7 bases from J, with 12 bases between. Here the CDR3 DNA reads TGCAGTGCTGGGGGACGGGGTAATGAGCAGTTCTTC. Translation: CSAGGRGNEQFF.

This rearrangement joins TRBV28 to TRBJ2-7, with D unclear. Trimming took off 3 bases at V and 5 bases at J, with 11 bases between the two ends. This CDR3 has 13 amino acids. The V gene's germline CDR1 is MDHEN and CDR2 SYDVKM. CDR3 in amino acids: CASSFLQTHEQYF. CDR3 DNA sequence: TGTGCCAGCAGTTTTCTACAGACCCACGAGCAGTACTTC.

This clonotype appeared a few times. V and J are TRBV6-4 and TRBJ2-3; D possibly matches TRBD1 or TRBD2 (6 bases each). Trimming removed 2 bases at V and 6 bases at J, with 15 bases between. CDR1 and CDR2 (germline): MRHNA, SNTAGT. The CDR3 totals 15 residues. The CDR3 coding sequence is TGTGCCAGCAGTGACAGGGGGGACGTTCTGGATACGCAGTATTTT. Protein sequence: CASSDRGDVLDTQYF.

This clonotype was found a few times. V usage is TRBV6-2 or TRBV6-3 and J usage is TRBJ1-5; the match to TRBD1 covers 9 bases. Germline assignment: CDR1 MNHEY and CDR2 SVGEGT. V was clipped by 7 bases and J by 3 bases; unmatched bases: 13. The CDR3 covers 17 residues. The CDR3 DNA reads as TGTGCCAGCAAAGATTCCGGGACAGGGCTGATCAATCAGCCCCAGCATTTT. Its protein product is CASKDSGTGLINQPQHF.

This clonotype appeared many times. The chain employs TRBV4-3 and TRBJ1-2; 8 bases are a match to TRBD1. V dropped 3 bases and J dropped 3; count of bases not matched to a gene: 15. From germline, CDR1 is LGHNA and CDR2 YSLEER. This CDR3 region has 18 residues. The chain's CDR3 is CASSQLNRTNRGDYGYTF. The CDR3 coding sequence is TGCGCCAGCAGCCAGCTGAACCGGACAAACAGGGGGGACTATGGCTACACCTTC.

This clonotype was counted ten times or more. The CDR3 DNA follows: TGTGCCATCAGTGAGTCGACCGGAGCGGGGGTCTCCTACGAGCAGTACTTC. Translation: CAISESTGAGVSYEQYF. The chain has TRBV10-3 and TRBJ2-7; TRBD2 aligns across 8 bases. Germline CDR1 ENHRY, CDR2 SYGVKD. V dropped 0 bases and J dropped 0; count of bases not matched to a gene: 7. The CDR3 has 17 amino acids.

This clonotype was detected only a few times. The chain links TRBV4-1 to TRBJ2-6, with D hard to call. The CDR3 totals 16 residues. V gave up 1 base and J gave up 0 bases, with 7 bases separating them. The germline gives CDR1 MGHRA, CDR2 YSYEKL. The CDR3 DNA follows: TGCGCCAGCAGCCAAGCCTGGGACTCTGGGGCCAACGTCCTGACTTTC. Its translation: CASSQAWDSGANVLTF.

This clonotype came up many times. The rearrangement joins TRBV4-3 to TRBJ1-1; D possibly corresponds to TRBD1 (5 bases). Germline V gene sequence: CDR1 LGHNA, CDR2 YSLEER. The CDR3 has 16 residues. The V gene lost 0 bases and the J gene lost 4 bases, with 15 bases spanning the gap. The DNA for the CDR3 is TGCGCCAGCAGCCAAGATCCAGGGAAGGAGGTCACTGAAGCTTTCTTT. Amino acid sequence: CASSQDPGKEVTEAFF.

This clonotype was observed at least ten times. The J gene is TRBJ2-2, the V gene TRBV7-9, with D possibly matching TRBD1 (6 bases). The CDR3 totals 14 residues. Germline V gene sequence: CDR1 SEHNR, CDR2 FQNEAQ (reference sequence). V was trimmed by 5 bases and J by 5 bases, leaving 12 bases between them. In DNA, the CDR3 is TGTGCCAGCAGCCCGGGACATACTACCGGGGAGCTGTTTTTT. It translates to CASSPGHTTGELFF.

This clonotype was recorded a few times. The V and J genes are TRBV29-1 and TRBJ2-1, with TRBD2 matching 8 bases. CDR3 length equals 15 residues. V lost 5 bases and J lost 1; bases outside the gene matches: 7. The germline V gene encodes CDR1 SQVTM and CDR2 ANQGSEA. This chain's CDR3 is CSVTSGSGSYNEQFF. DNA for the CDR3: TGCAGCGTTACGAGCGGGAGTGGTTCCTACAATGAGCAGTTCTTC.

There are a few counts of this clonotype. The rearrangement joins TRBV27 to TRBJ2-3; 7 nucleotides align to TRBD2. This CDR3 is built from 15 residues. The J segment lost 4 bases and the V segment lost 1 base, leaving 5 bases of the junction unmatched. Looked up from germline, CDR1 is MNHEY and CDR2 is SMNVEV (reference sequence). The CDR3 region is CASSLWGGSPDTQYF. CDR3 nucleotide sequence: TGTGCCAGCAGTTTATGGGGCGGGAGCCCAGATACGCAGTATTTT.

This clonotype was seen a handful of times. The chain has TRBV5-1 and TRBJ1-6; 8 positions agree with TRBD1. Per the germline V gene, CDR1 is SGHRS and CDR2 is YFSETQ. CDR3 length: 14 amino acids. V dropped 0 bases and J dropped 9; count of bases not matched to a gene: 2. The CDR3 sequence: CASSLAGGFSPLHF. CDR3 sequence (DNA): TGCGCCAGCAGCTTGGCAGGGGGCTTTTCACCCCTCCACTTT.

This sequence joins TRBV7-9 and TRBJ2-5; D uncertain. The CDR3 has 15 amino acids. Germline CDR1 SEHNR, CDR2 FQNEAQ (reference sequence). V was shortened by 5 bases and J by 2 bases, with 15 bases between the two germline ends. The CDR3 is CASSPGYKIQETQYF. CDR3 nucleotides: TGTGCCAGCAGCCCAGGATATAAGATACAAGAGACCCAGTACTTC.

V is TRBV5-4 and J is TRBJ2-1, with D perhaps matching TRBD1 (6 bases). V dropped 3 bases and J dropped 12 bases, with 13 bases sitting between them. The length of the CDR3 is 12 residues. Germline V gene lookup returns CDR1 SGHNT and CDR2 YYREEE (reference sequence). The CDR3 spells CASSSGGQWQFF. The CDR3 DNA is TGTGCCAGCAGCTCTGGGGGACAATGGCAGTTCTTC.